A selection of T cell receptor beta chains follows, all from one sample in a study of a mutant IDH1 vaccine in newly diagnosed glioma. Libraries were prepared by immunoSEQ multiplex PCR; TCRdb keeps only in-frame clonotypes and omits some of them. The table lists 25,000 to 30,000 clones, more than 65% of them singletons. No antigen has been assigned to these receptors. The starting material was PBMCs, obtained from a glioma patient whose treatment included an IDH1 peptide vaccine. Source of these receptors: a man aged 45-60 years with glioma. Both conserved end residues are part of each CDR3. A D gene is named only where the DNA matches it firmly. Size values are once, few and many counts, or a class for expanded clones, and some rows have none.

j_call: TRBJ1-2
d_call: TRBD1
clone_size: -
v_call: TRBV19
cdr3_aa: CASSEDRVGGYTF
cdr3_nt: TGTGCCAGTAGTGAAGACAGGGTCGGGGGCTACACCTTC

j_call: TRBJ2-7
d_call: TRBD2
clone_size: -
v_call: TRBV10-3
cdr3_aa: CAIRGLVSSYEQYF
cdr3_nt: TGTGCCATCAGGGGACTAGTTTCCTCCTACGAGCAGTACTTC

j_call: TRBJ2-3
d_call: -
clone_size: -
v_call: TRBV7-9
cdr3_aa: CASSLGGIRTDTQYF
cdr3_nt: TGTGCCAGCAGCTTAGGAGGGATCCGCACAGATACGCAGTATTTT

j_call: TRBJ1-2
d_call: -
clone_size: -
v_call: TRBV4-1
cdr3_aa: CASSPTQLDGYTF
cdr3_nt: TGCGCCAGCAGCCCGACGCAACTGGATGGCTACACCTTC

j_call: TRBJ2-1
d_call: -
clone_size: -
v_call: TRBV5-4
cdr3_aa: CASSLVGSNEQFF
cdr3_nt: TGTGCCAGCAGCTTGGTGGGGAGCAATGAGCAGTTCTTC

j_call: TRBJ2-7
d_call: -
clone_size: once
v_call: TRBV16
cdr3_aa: CASSQFGPYEQYF
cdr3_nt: TGTGCCAGCAGCCAATTTGGTCCCTACGAGCAGTACTTC

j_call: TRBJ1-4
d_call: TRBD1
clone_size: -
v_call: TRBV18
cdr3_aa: CASSPPGTEREKLFF
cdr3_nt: TGTGCCAGCTCACCACCTGGGACAGAACGGGAAAAACTGTTTTTT

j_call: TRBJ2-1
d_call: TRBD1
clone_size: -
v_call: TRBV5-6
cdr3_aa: CASSSTGVWGGSYNEQFF
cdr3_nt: TGTGCCAGCAGCTCGACAGGGGTTTGGGGTGGCTCCTACAATGAGCAGTTCTTC

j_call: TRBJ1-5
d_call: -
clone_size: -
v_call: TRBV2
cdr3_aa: CASRVAFLGSNQPQHF
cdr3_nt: TGTGCCAGCAGGGTAGCATTTTTAGGTAGCAATCAGCCCCAGCATTTT

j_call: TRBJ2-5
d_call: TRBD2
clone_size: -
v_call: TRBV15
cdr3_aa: CATSTGTSGRRIGKTQYF
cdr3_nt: TGTGCCACCAGCACCGGGACTAGCGGGAGGAGAATCGGAAAGACCCAGTACTTC

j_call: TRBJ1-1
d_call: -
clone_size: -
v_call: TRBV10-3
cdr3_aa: CAIKGPSDEAFF
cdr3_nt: TGTGCCATCAAGGGCCCAAGCGATGAAGCTTTCTTT

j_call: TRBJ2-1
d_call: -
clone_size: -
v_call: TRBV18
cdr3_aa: CASSPPLPSSYNEQFF
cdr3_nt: TGTGCCAGCTCACCCCCGTTGCCGAGCTCCTACAATGAGCAGTTCTTC

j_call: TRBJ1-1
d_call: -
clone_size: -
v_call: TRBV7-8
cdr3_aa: CASSLALSRTEAFF
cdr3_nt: TGTGCCAGCAGCTTGGCTCTGTCGCGCACTGAAGCTTTCTTT

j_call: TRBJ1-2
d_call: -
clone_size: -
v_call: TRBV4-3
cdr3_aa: CASSLIFDHYPYGYTF
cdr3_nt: TGCGCCAGCAGCCTAATATTCGACCACTACCCCTATGGCTACACCTTC

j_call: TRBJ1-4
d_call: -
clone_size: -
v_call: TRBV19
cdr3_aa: CASTARGTNEKLFF
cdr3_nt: TGTGCCAGTACCGCCCGGGGGACTAATGAAAAACTGTTTTTT

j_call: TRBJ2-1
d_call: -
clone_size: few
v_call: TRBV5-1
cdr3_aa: CASSLETRSSYNEQFF
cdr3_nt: TGCGCCAGCAGCTTGGAGACTCGGAGCTCCTACAATGAGCAGTTCTTC

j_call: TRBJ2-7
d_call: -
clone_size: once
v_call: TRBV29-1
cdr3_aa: CSVEDIGGRNSYEQYF
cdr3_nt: TGCAGCGTTGAAGACATTGGGGGCCGCAACTCCTACGAGCAGTACTTC